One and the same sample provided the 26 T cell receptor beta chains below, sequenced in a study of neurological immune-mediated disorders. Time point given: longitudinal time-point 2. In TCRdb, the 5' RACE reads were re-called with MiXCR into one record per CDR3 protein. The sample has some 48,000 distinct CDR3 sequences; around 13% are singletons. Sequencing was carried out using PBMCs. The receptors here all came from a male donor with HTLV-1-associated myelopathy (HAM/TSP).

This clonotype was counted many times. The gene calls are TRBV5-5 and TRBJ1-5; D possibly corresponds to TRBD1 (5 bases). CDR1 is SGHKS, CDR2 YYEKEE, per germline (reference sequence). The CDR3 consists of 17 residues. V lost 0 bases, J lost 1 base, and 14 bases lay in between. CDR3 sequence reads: CASSLEGAGLSNQPQHF. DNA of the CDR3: TGTGCCAGCAGCTTGGAGGGTGCGGGGCTGAGCAATCAGCCCCAGCATTTT.

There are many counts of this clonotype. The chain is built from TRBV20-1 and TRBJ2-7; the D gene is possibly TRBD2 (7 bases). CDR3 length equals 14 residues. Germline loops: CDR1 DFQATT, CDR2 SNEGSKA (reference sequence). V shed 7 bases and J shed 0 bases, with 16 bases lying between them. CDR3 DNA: TGCAGTGTCAGACGGGGGGCTGGCTCCTACGAGCAGTACTTC. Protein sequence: CSVRRGAGSYEQYF.

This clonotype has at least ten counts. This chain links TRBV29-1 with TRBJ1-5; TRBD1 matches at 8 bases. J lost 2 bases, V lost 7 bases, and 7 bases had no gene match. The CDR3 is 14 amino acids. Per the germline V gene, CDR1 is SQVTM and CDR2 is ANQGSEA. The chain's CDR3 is CSAATGGRNQPQHF. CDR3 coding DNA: TGCAGCGCCGCCACAGGGGGACGCAATCAGCCCCAGCATTTT.

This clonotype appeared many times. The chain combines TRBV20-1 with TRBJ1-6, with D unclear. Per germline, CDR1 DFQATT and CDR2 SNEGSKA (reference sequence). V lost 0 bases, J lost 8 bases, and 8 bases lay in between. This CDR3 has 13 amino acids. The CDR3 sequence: CSARDTNYSPLHF. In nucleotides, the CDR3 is TGCAGTGCTAGAGATACAAATTATTCACCCCTCCACTTT.

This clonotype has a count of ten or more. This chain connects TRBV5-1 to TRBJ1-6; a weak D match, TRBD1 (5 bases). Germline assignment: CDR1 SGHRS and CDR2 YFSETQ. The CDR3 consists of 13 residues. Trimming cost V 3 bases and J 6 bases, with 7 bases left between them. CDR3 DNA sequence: TGCGCCAGCAGCTGGCAGGGTAATTCACCCCTCCACTTT. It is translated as CASSWQGNSPLHF.

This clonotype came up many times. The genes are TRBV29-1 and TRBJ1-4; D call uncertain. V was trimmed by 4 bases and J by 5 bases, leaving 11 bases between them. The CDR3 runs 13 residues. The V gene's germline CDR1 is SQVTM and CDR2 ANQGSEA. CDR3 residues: CSVVVQPNEKLFF. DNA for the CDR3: TGCAGCGTTGTTGTGCAGCCAAATGAAAAACTGTTTTTT.

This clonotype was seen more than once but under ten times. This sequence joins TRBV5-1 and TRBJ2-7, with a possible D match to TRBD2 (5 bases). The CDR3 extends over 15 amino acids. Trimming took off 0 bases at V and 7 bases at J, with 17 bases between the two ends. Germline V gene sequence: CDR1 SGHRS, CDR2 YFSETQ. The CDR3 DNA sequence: TGCGCCAGCAGCTTGGTGTCGGGATACCTTGGGGAGCAGTACTTC. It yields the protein CASSLVSGYLGEQYF.

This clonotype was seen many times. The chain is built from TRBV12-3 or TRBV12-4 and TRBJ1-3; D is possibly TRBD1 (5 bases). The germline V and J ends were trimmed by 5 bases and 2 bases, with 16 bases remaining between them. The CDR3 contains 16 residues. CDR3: CASSNSRGGPGNTIYF. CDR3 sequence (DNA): TGTGCCAGCAGTAACTCTCGGGGGGGACCTGGAAACACCATATATTTT.

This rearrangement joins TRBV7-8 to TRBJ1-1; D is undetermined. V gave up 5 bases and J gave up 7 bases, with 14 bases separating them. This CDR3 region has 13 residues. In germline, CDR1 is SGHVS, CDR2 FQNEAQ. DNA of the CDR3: TGTGCCAGCAGCCCTAGGCGCCAGAGTGAAGCTTTCTTT. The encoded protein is CASSPRRQSEAFF. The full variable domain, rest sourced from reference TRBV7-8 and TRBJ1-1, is GAGVSQSPRYKVAKRGQDVALRCDPISGHVSLFWYQQALGQGPEFLTYFQNEAQLDKSGLPSDRFFAERPEGSVSTLKIQRTQQEDSAVYLCASSPRRQSEAFFGQGTRLTVV.

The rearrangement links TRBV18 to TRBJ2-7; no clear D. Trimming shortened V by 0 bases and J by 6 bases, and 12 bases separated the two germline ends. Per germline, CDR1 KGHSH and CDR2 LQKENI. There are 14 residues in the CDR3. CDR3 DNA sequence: TGTGCCAGCTCACCACCGGGTTACCCCCTCGAGCAGTACTTC. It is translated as CASSPPGYPLEQYF.

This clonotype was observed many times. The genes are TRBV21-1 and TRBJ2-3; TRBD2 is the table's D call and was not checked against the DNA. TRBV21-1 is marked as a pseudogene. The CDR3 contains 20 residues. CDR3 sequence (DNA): TGTGCCAGCAGCATACCGGGGGAGGGACTAGCGGGCCCTAGCACAGATACGCAGTATTTT. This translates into CASSIPGEGLAGPSTDTQYF.

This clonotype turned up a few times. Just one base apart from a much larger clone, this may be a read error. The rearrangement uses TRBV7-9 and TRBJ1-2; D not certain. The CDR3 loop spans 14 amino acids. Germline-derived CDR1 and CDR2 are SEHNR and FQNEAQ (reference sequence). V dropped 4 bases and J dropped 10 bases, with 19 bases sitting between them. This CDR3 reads CASSSSSVGVDYTF. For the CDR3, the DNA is TGTGCCAGCAGCTCATCTTCGGTCGGGGTTGACTACACCTTC.

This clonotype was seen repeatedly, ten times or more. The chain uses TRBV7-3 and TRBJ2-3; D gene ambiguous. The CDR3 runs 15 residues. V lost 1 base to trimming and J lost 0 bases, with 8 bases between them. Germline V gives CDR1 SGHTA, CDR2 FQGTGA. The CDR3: CASSLMASSTDTQYF. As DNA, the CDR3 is TGTGCCAGCAGCTTAATGGCCAGTAGCACAGATACGCAGTATTTT.

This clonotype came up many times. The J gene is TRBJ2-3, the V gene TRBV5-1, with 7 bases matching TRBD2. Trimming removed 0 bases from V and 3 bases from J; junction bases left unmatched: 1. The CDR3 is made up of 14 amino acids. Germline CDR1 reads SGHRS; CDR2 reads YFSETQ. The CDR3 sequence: CASSLGLATDTQYF. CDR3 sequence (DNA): TGCGCCAGCAGCTTGGGACTAGCTACAGATACGCAGTATTTT. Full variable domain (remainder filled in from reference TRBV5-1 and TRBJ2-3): KAGVTQTPRYLIKTRGQQVTLSCSPISGHRSVSWYQQTPGQGLQFLFEYFSETQRNKGNFPGRFSGRQFSNSRSEMNVSTLELGDSALYLCASSLGLATDTQYFGPGTRLTVL.

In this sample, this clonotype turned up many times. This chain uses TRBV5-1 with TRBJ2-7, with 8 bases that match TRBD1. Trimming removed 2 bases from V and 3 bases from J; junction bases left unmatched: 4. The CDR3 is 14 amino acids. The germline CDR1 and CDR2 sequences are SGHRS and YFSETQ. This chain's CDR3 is CASSFSQGVYEQYF. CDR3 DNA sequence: TGCGCCAGCAGCTTCTCACAGGGGGTCTACGAGCAGTACTTC.

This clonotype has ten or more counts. The CDR3, as DNA: TGTGCCAGCAGCCCGCAATGGCGCGTGAACACTGAAGCTTTCTTT. It is translated as CASSPQWRVNTEAFF. V is TRBV7-8 and J is TRBJ1-1; D call uncertain. Per the germline V gene, CDR1 is SGHVS and CDR2 is FQNEAQ. Trimming cost V 5 bases and J 0 bases, with 13 bases left between them. The CDR3 has 15 amino acids.

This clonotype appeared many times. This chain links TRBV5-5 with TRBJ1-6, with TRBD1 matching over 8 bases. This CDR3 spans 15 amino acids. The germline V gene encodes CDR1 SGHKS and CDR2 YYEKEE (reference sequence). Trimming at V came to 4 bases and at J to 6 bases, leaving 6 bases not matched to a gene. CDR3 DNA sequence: TGTGCCAGCAGCCTCCAGGGGGCTAGTAATTCACCCCTCCACTTT. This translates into CASSLQGASNSPLHF.

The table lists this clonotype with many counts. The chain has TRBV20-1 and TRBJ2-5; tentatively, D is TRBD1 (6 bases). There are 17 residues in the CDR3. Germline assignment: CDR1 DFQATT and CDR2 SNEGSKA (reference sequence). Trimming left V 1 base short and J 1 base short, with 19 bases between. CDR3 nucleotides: TGCAGTGCTAGAGTTAACCGGGACACAAAACCCCAAGAGACCCAGTACTTC. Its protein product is CSARVNRDTKPQETQYF.

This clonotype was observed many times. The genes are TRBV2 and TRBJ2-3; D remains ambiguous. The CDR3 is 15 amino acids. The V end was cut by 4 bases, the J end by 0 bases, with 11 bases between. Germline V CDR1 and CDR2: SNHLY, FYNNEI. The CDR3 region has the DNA TGTGCCAGCAGTGGGAAGAGACTTAGCACAGATACGCAGTATTTT. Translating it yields CASSGKRLSTDTQYF.

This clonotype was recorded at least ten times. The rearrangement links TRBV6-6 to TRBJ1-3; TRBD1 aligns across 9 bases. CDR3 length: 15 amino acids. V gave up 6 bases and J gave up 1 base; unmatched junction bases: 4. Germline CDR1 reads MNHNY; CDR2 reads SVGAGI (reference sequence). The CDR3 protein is CASRGTGLSGNTIYF. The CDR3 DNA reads TGTGCCAGCAGGGGGACAGGGTTATCTGGAAACACCATATATTTT.

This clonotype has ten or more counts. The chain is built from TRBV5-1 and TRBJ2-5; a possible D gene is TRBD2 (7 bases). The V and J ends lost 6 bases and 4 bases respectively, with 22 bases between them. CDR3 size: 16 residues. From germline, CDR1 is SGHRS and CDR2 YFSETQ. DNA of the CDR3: TGCGCCAGCACCCAAGGGGGGGCCGTCGGTGTAGAGACCCAGTACTTC. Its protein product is CASTQGGAVGVETQYF.

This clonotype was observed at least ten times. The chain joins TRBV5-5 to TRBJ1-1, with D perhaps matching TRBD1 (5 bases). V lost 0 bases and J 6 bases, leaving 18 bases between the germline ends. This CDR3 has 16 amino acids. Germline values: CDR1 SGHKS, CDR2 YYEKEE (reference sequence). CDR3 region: CASSLAGPGPGAEAFF. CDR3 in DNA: TGTGCCAGCAGCTTGGCAGGGCCTGGACCTGGGGCTGAAGCTTTCTTT.

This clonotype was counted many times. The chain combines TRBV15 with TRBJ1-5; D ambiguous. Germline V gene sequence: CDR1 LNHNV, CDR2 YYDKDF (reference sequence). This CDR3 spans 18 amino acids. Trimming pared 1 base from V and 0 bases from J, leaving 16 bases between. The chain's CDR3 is CATSRGRGQTNSNQPQHF. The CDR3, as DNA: TGTGCCACCAGCAGAGGAAGAGGCCAGACTAATAGCAATCAGCCCCAGCATTTT.

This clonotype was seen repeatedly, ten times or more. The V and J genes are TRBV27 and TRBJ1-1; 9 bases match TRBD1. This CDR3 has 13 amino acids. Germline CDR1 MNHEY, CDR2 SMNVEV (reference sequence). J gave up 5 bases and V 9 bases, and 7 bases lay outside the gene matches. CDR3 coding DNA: TGTGCCAGGGGACAGGGAGAATTGACTGAAGCTTTCTTT. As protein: CARGQGELTEAFF.

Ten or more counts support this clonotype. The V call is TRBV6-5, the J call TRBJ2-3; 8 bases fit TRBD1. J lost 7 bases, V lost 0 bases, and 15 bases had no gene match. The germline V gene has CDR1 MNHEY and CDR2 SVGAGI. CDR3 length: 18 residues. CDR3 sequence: CASSYSSLDRAAANTQYF. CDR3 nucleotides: TGTGCCAGCAGTTACTCGTCCCTGGACAGGGCGGCCGCGAATACGCAGTATTTT.

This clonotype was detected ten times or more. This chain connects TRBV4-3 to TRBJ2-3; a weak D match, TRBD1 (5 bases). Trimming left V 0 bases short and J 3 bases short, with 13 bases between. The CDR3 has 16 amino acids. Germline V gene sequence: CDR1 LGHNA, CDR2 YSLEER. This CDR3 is CASSQDNGQGTDTQYF. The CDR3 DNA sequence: TGCGCCAGCAGCCAAGATAATGGGCAGGGTACAGATACGCAGTATTTT.